This section outlines one T cell receptor (beta chain) sequence together with its context. This CDR3 has 13 amino acids. Per the germline V gene, CDR1 is MNHEY and CDR2 is SVGAGI. Trimming took 0 bases from V and 7 from J, leaving 9 bases between them. Repertoires were generated with immunoSEQ multiplex PCR, while TCRdb's copy carries only in-frame clones and drops some. The sample shows about 60,000 clones, approximately 92% of them seen only once. These data originate in a study of T cell changes during pregnancy in multiple sclerosis. The clonotype comes from a female donor with multiple sclerosis, enrolled in a pregnancy study. Sequencing was performed on peripheral blood, taken in the first trimester of pregnancy. The chain has TRBV6-5 and TRBJ1-2; D ambiguous. The CDR3 DNA is TGTGCCAGCAGTTACTCATCGAGTGGTGGCTACACCTTC. This gives the protein CASSYSSSGGYTF.